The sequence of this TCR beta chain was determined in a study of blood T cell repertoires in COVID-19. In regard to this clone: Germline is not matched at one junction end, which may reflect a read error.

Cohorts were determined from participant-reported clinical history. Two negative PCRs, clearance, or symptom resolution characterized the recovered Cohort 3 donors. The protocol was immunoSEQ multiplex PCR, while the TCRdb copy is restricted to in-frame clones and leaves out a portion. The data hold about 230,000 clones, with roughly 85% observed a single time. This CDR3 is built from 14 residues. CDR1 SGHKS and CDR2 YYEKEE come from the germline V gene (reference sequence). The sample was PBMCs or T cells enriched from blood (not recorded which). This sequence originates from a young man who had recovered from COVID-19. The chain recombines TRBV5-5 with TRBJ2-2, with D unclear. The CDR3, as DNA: TGTGCCAGCAGTTTGGGTCAGGCGACCGGGGAGCTGTTTTTT. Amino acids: CASSLGQATGELFF.